This T cell receptor beta chain derives from a study of cytomegalovirus exposure and HLA in healthy donors. Donors had nominal health at sampling but likely had unrecorded immune exposures. From germline, CDR1 is MNHEY and CDR2 SVGAGI. This CDR3 has 13 residues. After removal of 4 bases from V and 7 bases from J, the junction contained 7 bases not matched to a gene. This clone was observed a handful of times. The antigen is undetermined. Study-wide results and limits: Researchers reportedly found TCR beta sequences accurately predicted most subjects' HLA-A and HLA-B alleles. Several of the most significant clusters were apparently associated with common viral pathogens in a later analysis.

The PCR contained 60 Vbeta and 13 Jbeta primers. Authors' methods: Among the unique TCR beta chains that a later analysis counted, about 85 million in all, roughly 11 million were shared. Measured with immunoSEQ multiplex PCR; TCRdb has only the in-frame clones, and not every one. The D gene and trimming were derived from the DNA, and the V and J assignments and clone size from that table. This sample yields about 150,000 clones, of which roughly 80% are seen a single time; roughly 8% belongs to the top ten. The sample comprised PBMCs. The sequence derives from a man in his thirties or forties in good health and CMV-seropositive. The rearrangement joins TRBV6-5 to TRBJ2-7; 7 bases align to TRBD1. CDR3 protein: CASSSGTAVEQYF. CDR3 sequence (DNA): TGTGCCAGCAGTTCCGGGACAGCCGTGGAGCAGTACTTC.